This T cell receptor (beta chain) was found in a study of a mutant IDH1 vaccine in newly diagnosed glioma. Study-wide context: The sex distribution of treated patients was about 62% male and about 38% female, with a mean age of around 43 years. Those enrolled had earlier been treated with radiotherapy, temozolomide, or both, mostly both.

The V gene's germline CDR1 is MNHEY and CDR2 SMNVEV (reference sequence). The CDR3 sequence is 13 residues long. Between the trimmed V and J ends, which lost 7 bases and 5 bases, there was a span of 14 bases. As to this clone: What it binds is unknown.

The time point denotes: week 35, safety follow-up. Doses of 300 ug of mutant IDH1 20-mer peptide were given with topical imiquimod. The patients received vaccinations eight times, in weeks 1, 3, 5, 7, 11, 15, 19 and 23. TCRdb's table, derived via immunoSEQ multiplex PCR, lists solely in-frame clones and lacks some. The table records 25,000 to 40,000 clones, around 84% of them present only once. Sample: PBMCs, taken from a glioma patient whose treatment included an IDH1 peptide vaccine. The chain couples TRBV27 to TRBJ1-2; D uncertain. The clonotype was recovered from a man aged 25 to 45 with glioma. The CDR3: CASTHGEAYGYTF. CDR3 bases: TGTGCCAGCACACACGGGGAGGCGTATGGCTACACCTTC.